This entry features one TCR beta chain sequence. CDR1 is MGHRA, CDR2 YSYEKL, per germline. With 0 bases removed from V and 5 bases from J, the gap between germline ends came to 14 bases. The CDR3 covers 15 residues. The data stem from a study of blood T cell repertoires in COVID-19. Background on the study: The United States, Italy and Spain were the sources of the acute and convalescent COVID-19 samples.

Original processing methods: Reference gene primers were amplified, and this amplification served to estimate nucleated cell counts. Method: immunoSEQ multiplex PCR; TCRdb's copy keeps in-frame clones and lacks some. From that table come the V and J calls and clone size; the DNA was used to work out D and trimming. Here the sample spans about 190,000 clones, 70% to 90% being singletons. The chain recombines TRBV4-1 with TRBJ2-7, with TRBD1 as a possible D gene (6 bases). The sequence was collected from a middle-aged woman who had recovered from COVID-19. Sequencing used peripheral blood. CDR3 loop: CASSQEGGFNDEQYF. The CDR3 bases are TGCGCCAGCAGCCAAGAAGGGGGATTCAACGACGAGCAGTACTTC.